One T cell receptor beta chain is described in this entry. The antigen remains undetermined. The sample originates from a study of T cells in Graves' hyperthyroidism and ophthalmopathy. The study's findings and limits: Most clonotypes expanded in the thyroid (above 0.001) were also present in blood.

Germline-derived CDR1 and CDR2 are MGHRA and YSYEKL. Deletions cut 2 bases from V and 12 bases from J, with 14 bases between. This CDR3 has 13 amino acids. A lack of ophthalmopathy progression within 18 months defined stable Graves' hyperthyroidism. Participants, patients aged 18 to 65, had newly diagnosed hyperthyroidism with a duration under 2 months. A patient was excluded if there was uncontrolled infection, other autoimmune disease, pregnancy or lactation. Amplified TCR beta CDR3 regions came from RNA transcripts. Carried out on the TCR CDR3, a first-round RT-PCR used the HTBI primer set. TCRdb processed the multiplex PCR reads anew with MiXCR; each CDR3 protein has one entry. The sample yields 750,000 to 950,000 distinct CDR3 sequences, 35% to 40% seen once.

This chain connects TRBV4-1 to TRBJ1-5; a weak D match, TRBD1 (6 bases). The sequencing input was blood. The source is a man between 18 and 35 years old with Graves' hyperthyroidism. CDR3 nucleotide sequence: TGCGCCAGCAGCCAAAACACAGGGTCGCGCCAGCATTTT. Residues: CASSQNTGSRQHF.